This T cell receptor (beta chain) came from a study of identical twins. General study findings and limits: Partly confounded zero-insertion analyses could result from invariant MAIT and iNKT cells.

In TCRdb, the 5' RACE reads were re-called with MiXCR into one record per CDR3 protein. The table lists 200,000 to 250,000 distinct CDR3 sequences, 5.5% to 7% of them singletons. The CDR3 spans 15 residues. Germline lookup yields CDR1 SGHRS and CDR2 YFSETQ. V was pared by 1 base and J by 5 bases, with 13 bases between. This clonotype was found many times. Its antigen is not known. These sequences were also reported in another study, on yellow fever vaccine responses in identical twins.

This rearrangement joins TRBV5-1 to TRBJ2-1, with a weak D call TRBD2 (6 bases). The receptor's source is a young woman in good health. The specimen sequenced was memory (CD45RO+) T cells sorted from blood. This chain's CDR3 is CASSLSGSVNNEQFF. The CDR3 DNA sequence: TGCGCCAGCAGCTTGTCCGGGAGCGTCAACAATGAGCAGTTCTTC.